This T cell receptor (beta chain) was retrieved from a study of Tregs in tolerant kidney transplant recipients (dated by TCRdb to between 2018 and 2020). Regarding the study in general: Before combined kidney and bone marrow transplantation, this study identified donor-specific regulatory T cells using TCRbeta sequencing and then followed those same cells after transplant. TCRbeta repertoire sequencing was used in a few healthy controls to compare several ways of expanding Tregs specific for an allogeneic donor. The study at large found these results: Although technical replication error seemed to be minimal, the question of biological reproducibility was not addressed directly. The most biologically relevant and donor-specific TCRbeta repertoire appeared to be identified by expanding Tregs with activated donor B cells. Because the study included only a small number of patients, the results must be confirmed in larger populations and under other immunosuppression protocols.

Unstimulated Tregs (CD4+CD25+CD127-), CD4+ non-Tregs (CD4+CD25-), CD4 and CD8 cells were FACS-sorted from thawed PBMCs. Blood from healthy controls was obtained either from healthy volunteers or as purchased buffy coats. Healthy control blood was processed to PBMCs by Ficoll density gradient and cryopreserved, and patient PBMCs were collected before and after transplant. The CDR3 runs 15 amino acids, cysteine and phenylalanine included. The CDR3 DNA has 45 bases and is translated from base 1. Ends trimmed: V by 3 bases, J by 2 bases; bases unmatched to a gene: 5. CDR1 SGHRS and CDR2 YFSETQ are derived from the germline V gene. A note on this clone: Which antigen it targets is not known. Base quality data are lacking; no much larger clone is found one base away.

For TCRbeta CDR3 sequencing, genomic DNA was extracted from sorted cells using the QIAGEN DNeasy Blood and Tissue Kit. Through immunoSEQ, high-throughput TCRbeta CDR3 sequencing was done commercially, including PCR amplification with internal controls and bias correction. Per the original workflow: A unique productive TCRbeta sequence was defined by the CDR3 nucleotide sequence when primers matched, and otherwise by the CDR3 amino acid sequence together with the Vbeta and Jbeta genes. To correct for sorting error, sequences found in more than one sorted population at a frequency ratio of 2:1 or less were discarded, and the remaining shared sequences were assigned to the population with the higher frequency. A sequence was defined as donor-reactive if the sequence was expanded at least 5-fold in CFSE-low cells compared with unstimulated cells and had a frequency of at least 0.01% in CFSE-low cells. Repertoire divergence was quantified by Jensen-Shannon divergence calculated from the top 100 TCRbeta sequences ranked by frequency. For any sample with multiple sequencing runs, sorting error was corrected in each run separately before the runs were pooled. TCRdb holds this immuneACCESS table with in-frame rearrangements only. Some clones are missing; in checked studies, unresolved V genes explain under half, and the rest has no known cause. That table gives V, J and clone size, and the DNA gave D and trimming. This sample has 110,000 or so clones in its table, and 92% of those were observed once. The top ten constitute more than 0.5% of the sample.

This sequence originates from a human donor in good health. The sequenced material came from CD4+ T cells from blood. The chain joins TRBV5-1 to TRBJ2-3; TRBD1 fits 8 bases in the junction. At the DNA level, the sequence is TGCGCCAGCAGCTCGGGACAGGCTAACACAGATACGCAGTATTTT. It translates to CASSSGQANTDTQYF.